A selection of T cell receptor beta chains follows, all from one sample in a study of cytomegalovirus exposure and HLA in healthy donors. Sequenced by immunoSEQ multiplex PCR; TCRdb stores in-frame clones only, minus some. This table has approximately 140,000 clones, roughly four fifths appearing once. The sample comprised PBMCs. The source of these receptors is a human donor in good health. CDR3s include the opening cysteine and the closing phenylalanine or tryptophan. The D gene is left open where the match is weak. Clone size appears in some rows only: once, few, many, or a class for an expanded clone.

TRBJ2-3,NA,16,TRBV6-5,NA,TGTGCCAGCAGTTACGGGCAGCCATCTAGCACAGATACGCAGTATTTT,CASSYGQPSSTDTQYF
TRBJ1-2,NA,15,TRBV5-1,TRBD1,TGCGCCAGCAGCTTGGACGCAGGGGGAGACTATGGCTACACCTTC,CASSLDAGGDYGYTF
TRBJ1-2,NA,13,TRBV6-1,NA,TGTGCCAACTGGGGGGGTTTTTACTATGGCTACACCTTC,CANWGGFYYGYTF
TRBJ2-5,few,15,TRBV29-1,TRBD2,TGCAGCGTTGACGGCTTAGCGGGAGGTAGAGAGACCCAGTACTTC,CSVDGLAGGRETQYF
TRBJ2-7,NA,14,TRBV9,NA,TGTGCCAGCAGCGTAGGATACAGTGCCTACGAGCAGTACTTC,CASSVGYSAYEQYF
TRBJ2-7,NA,14,TRBV6-5,NA,TGTGCCAGCAGTTACTCGAGGGGGTCCTACGAGCAGTACTTC,CASSYSRGSYEQYF
TRBJ1-1,NA,11,TRBV20-1,NA,TGCAGCCTTGGGGGGGCAACTGAAGCTTTCTTT,CSLGGATEAFF
TRBJ2-1,few,16,TRBV7-9,TRBD2,TGTGCCAGCAGCTTGAGTGGCGGGAGCTCCTACAATGAGCAGTTCTTC,CASSLSGGSSYNEQFF
TRBJ1-2,NA,12,TRBV9,NA,TGTGCCAGCAGCGTAGGAGTCTATGGCTACACCTTC,CASSVGVYGYTF
TRBJ2-7,NA,15,TRBV6-4,NA,TGTGCCAGCAGTTACCCCTCGACAAGCACCTACGAGCAGTACTTC,CASSYPSTSTYEQYF
TRBJ2-7,NA,12,TRBV14,NA,TGTGCCAGCAGCCCTGGCCCCTACGAGCAGTACTTC,CASSPGPYEQYF
TRBJ2-1,few,16,TRBV27,NA,TGTGCCAGCAGTTCGTACAGGATCGTTACCTACAATGAGCAGTTCTTC,CASSSYRIVTYNEQFF
TRBJ2-3,NA,15,TRBV9,NA,TGTGCCAGCAGCGTAGATCAGGGCAACACAGATACGCAGTATTTT,CASSVDQGNTDTQYF
TRBJ1-1,NA,15,TRBV4-2,TRBD1,TGTGCCAGCAGCCAAGGGTTCGCAGGGGGTACCGAAGCTTTCTTT,CASSQGFAGGTEAFF
TRBJ2-1,once,15,TRBV19,NA,TGTGCCAGTAGTATAGCCAAGGGGGGGCACAATGAGCAGTTCTTC,CASSIAKGGHNEQFF
TRBJ1-2,NA,18,TRBV7-8,NA,TGTGCCAGCAGCTTACGGGCGCGGAGGGGGGGGCCTAACTATGGCTACACCTTC,CASSLRARRGGPNYGYTF
TRBJ1-1,NA,14,TRBV5-8,TRBD1,TGTGCCAGCAGCCCGAGACAGGGGGTCACTGAAGCTTTCTTT,CASSPRQGVTEAFF
TRBJ2-2,NA,14,TRBV27,NA,TGTGCCAGCATCCAACTGGGAGGCCCCGGGGAGCTGTTTTTT,CASIQLGGPGELFF
TRBJ2-7,NA,15,TRBV11-2,TRBD2,TGTGCCAGCAGCTTAGTAAGCGGGAGGGCCCCCGAGCAGTACTTC,CASSLVSGRAPEQYF
TRBJ2-7,once,13,TRBV5-1,NA,TGCGCCAGCAGCGGGTCAGGATCCTACGAGCAGTACTTC,CASSGSGSYEQYF
TRBJ2-3,few,15,TRBV6-5,TRBD1,TGTGCCAGCAGTAGACGACAGGGTGGTGTAGATACGCAGTATTTT,CASSRRQGGVDTQYF
TRBJ2-3,NA,13,TRBV5-4,NA,TGTGCCAGCAGCCTCGCGGGTCCAGATACGCAGTATTTT,CASSLAGPDTQYF
TRBJ2-7,once,14,TRBV28,NA,TGTGCCAGCAGTTCCGGAGGGGTAACCTACGAGCAGTACTTC,CASSSGGVTYEQYF
TRBJ1-5,once,14,TRBV7-8,NA,TGTGCCAGCAGCTTAGGTTTGTTCATGCAGCCCCAGCATTTT,CASSLGLFMQPQHF
TRBJ2-1,NA,16,TRBV7-3,TRBD2,TGTGCCAGCAGCTCCTCTAGCGGGAGGGCCATCAGTGAGCAGTTCTTC,CASSSSSGRAISEQFF
TRBJ2-3,few,13,TRBV2,NA,TGTGCCAGCAGGCTGACAGAAACAGATACGCAGTATTTT,CASRLTETDTQYF
TRBJ2-6,NA,13,TRBV27,NA,TGTGCCAGCCTTCCCTCTGGGGCCAACGTCCTGACTTTC,CASLPSGANVLTF
TRBJ2-7,NA,15,TRBV15,NA,TGTGCCACCAGCGACGAGGGGGACGGAATCTACGAGCAGTACTTC,CATSDEGDGIYEQYF
TRBJ2-3,few,15,TRBV9,NA,TGTGCCAGCAGCGTTGAGGGTATAGGCACAGATACGCAGTATTTT,CASSVEGIGTDTQYF
TRBJ1-6,NA,13,TRBV10-3,TRBD1,TGTGCCATCACCACAGGGGGAGAATCACCCCTCCACTTT,CAITTGGESPLHF
TRBJ2-3,NA,15,TRBV2,NA,TGTGCCAGCACACCTATGACAGCTTCCACAGATACGCAGTATTTT,CASTPMTASTDTQYF
TRBJ1-1,NA,11,TRBV10-3,NA,TGTGCCATCAGTGGTCCGGGTAGGACTTTCTTT,CAISGPGRTFF
TRBJ1-2,NA,14,TRBV25-1,NA,TGTGCCAGCAGTGCCTCAGGGCAGAACTATGGCTACACCTTC,CASSASGQNYGYTF
TRBJ2-5,few,16,TRBV5-1,TRBD2,TGCGCCAGCAGCTTGGGACTAGCGGGAACAGGGGAGACCCAGTACTTC,CASSLGLAGTGETQYF